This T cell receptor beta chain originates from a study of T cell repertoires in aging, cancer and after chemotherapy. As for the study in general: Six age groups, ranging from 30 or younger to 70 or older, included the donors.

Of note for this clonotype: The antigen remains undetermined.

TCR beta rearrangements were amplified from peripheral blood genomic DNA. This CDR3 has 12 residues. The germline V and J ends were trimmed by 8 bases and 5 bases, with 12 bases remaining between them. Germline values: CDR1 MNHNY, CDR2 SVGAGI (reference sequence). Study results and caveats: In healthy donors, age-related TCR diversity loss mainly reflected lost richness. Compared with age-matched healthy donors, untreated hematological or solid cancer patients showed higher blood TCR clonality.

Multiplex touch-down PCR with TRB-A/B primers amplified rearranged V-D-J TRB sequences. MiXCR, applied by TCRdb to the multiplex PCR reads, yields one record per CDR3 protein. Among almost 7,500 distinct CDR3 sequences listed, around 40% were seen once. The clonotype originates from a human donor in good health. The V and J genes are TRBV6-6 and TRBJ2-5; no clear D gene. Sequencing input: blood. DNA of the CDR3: TGTGCCAGCCTCGGGTCTCCGGAGACCCAGTACTTC. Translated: CASLGSPETQYF.